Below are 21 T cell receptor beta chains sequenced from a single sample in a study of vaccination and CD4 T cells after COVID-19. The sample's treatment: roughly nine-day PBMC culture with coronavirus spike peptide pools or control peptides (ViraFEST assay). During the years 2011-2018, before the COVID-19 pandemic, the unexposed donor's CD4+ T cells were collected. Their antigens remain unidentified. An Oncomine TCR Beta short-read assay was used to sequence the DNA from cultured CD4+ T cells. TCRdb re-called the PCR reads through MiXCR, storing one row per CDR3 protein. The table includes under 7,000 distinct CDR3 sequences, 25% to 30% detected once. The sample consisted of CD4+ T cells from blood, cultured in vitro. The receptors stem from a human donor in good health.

CDR3 nucleotides: TGTGCCAGCAGCTATACGGTGGGGCAGGATTATAATTCACCCCTCCACTTT. Its translation is CASSYTVGQDYNSPLHF. The chain uses TRBV4-2 and TRBJ1-6; possible D gene TRBD1, 5 bases. This CDR3 has 17 amino acids. Germline CDR1 is LGHNA and CDR2 is YNFKEQ. The V end lost 5 bases, the J end lost 4 bases, and 18 bases lay between the germline ends.

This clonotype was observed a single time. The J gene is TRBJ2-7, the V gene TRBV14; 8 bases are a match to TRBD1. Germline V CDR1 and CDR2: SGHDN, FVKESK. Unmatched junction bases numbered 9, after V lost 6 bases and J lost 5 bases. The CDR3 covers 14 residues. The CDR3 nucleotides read TGTGCCAGCAGGCCCTCGGGACAGGACAACGAGCAGTACTTC. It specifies CASRPSGQDNEQYF.

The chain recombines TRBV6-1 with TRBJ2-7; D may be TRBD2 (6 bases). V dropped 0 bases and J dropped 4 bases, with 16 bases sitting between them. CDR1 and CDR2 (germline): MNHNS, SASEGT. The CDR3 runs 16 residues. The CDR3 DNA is TGTGCCAGCAGTGAAGCTCCCCCGGGACTGCGATACGAGCAGTACTTC. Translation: CASSEAPPGLRYEQYF.

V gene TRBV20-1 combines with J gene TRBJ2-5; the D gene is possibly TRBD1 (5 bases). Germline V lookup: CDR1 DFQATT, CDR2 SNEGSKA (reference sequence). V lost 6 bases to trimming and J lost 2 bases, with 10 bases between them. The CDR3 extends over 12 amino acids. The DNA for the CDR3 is TGCAGTGCGGGGCAGAATCAAGAGACCCAGTACTTC. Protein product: CSAGQNQETQYF.

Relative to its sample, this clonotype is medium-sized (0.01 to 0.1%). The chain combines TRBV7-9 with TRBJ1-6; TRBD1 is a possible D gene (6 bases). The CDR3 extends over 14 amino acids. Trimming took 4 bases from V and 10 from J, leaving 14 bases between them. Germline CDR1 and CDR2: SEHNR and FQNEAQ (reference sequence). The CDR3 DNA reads TGTGCCAGCAGCTCCGAAGGGGGGAGGTCACCCCTCCACTTT. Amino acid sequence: CASSSEGGRSPLHF.

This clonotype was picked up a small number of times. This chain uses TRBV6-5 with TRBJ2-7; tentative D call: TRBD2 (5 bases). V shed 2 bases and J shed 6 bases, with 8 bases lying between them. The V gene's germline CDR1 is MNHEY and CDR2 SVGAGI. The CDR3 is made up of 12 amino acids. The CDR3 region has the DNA TGTGCCAGCAGTTACCCCCGGGGCGAGCAGTACTTC. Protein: CASSYPRGEQYF.

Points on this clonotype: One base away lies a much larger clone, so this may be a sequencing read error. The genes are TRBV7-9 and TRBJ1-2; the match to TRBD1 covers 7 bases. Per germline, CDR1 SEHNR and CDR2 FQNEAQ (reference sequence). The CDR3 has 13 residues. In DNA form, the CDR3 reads TGTGCCAACAGCTCCAGGGGGATCTATGGCTACACCTTC. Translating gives CANSSRGIYGYTF. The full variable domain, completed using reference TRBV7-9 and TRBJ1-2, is DTGVSQNPRHKITKRGQNVTFRCDPISEHNRLYWYRQTLGQGPEFLTYFQNEAQLEKSRLLSDRFSAERPKGSFSTLEIQRTEQGDSAMYLCANSSRGIYGYTFGSGTRLTVV.

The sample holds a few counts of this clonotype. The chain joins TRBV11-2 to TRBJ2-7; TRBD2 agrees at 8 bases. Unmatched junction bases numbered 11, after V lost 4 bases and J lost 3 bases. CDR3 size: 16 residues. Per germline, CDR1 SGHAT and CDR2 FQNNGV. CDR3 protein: CASSWSQRGSYYEQYF. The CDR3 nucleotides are TGTGCCAGCAGCTGGAGCCAGCGGGGGAGTTACTACGAGCAGTACTTC.

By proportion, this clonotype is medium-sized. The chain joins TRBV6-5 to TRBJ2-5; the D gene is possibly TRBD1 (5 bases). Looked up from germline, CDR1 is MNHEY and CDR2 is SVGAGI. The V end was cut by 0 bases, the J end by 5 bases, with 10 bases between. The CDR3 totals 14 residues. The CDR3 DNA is TGTGCCAGCAGTTACTCGATGGGGCGGGAGACCCAGTACTTC. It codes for CASSYSMGRETQYF.

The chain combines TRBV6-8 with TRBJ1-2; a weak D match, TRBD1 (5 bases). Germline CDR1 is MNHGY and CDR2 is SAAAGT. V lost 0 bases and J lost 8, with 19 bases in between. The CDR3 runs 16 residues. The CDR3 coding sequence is TGTGCCAGCAGTTACTCGTTAAAGGCCCTCGGGGGAGGCTACACCTTC. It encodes CASSYSLKALGGGYTF.

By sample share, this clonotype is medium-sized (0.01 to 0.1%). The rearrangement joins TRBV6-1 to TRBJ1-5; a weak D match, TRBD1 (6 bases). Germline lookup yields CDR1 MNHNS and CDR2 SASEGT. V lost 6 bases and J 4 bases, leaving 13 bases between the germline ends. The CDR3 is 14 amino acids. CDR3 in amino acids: CASRSDRLNQPQHF. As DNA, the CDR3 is TGTGCCAGCAGATCGGACAGACTAAATCAGCCCCAGCATTTT.

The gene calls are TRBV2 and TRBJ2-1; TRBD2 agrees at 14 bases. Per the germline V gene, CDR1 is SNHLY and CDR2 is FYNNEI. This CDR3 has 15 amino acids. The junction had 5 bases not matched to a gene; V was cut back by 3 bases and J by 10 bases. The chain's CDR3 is CASSETSGGAGEQFF. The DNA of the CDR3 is TGTGCCAGCAGTGAGACTAGCGGGGGGGCTGGGGAGCAGTTCTTC.

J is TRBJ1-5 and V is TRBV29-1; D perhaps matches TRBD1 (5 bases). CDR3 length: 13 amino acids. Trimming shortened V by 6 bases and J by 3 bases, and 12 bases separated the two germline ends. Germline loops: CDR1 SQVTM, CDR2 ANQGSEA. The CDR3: CSVGREVNQPQHF. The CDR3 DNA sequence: TGCAGCGTGGGCAGGGAGGTCAATCAGCCCCAGCATTTT.

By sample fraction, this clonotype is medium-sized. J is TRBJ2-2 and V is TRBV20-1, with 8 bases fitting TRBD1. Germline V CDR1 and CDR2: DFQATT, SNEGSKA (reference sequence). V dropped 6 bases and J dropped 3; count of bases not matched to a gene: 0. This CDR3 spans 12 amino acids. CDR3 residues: CSADRDTGELFF. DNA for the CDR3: TGCAGTGCGGACAGGGACACCGGGGAGCTGTTTTTT.

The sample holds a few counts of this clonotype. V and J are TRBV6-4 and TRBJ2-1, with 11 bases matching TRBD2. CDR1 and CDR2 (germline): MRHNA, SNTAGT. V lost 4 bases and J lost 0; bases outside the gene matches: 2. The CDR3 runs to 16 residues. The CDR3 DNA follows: TGTGCCAGCAGTGGTAGCGGGGGGGGCTCCTACAATGAGCAGTTCTTC. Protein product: CASSGSGGGSYNEQFF.

The DNA of the CDR3 is TGTGCCAGTAGTATTTGGGGGTACGGACTTAATCAGCCCCAGCATTTT. This encodes CASSIWGYGLNQPQHF. The rearrangement uses TRBV19 and TRBJ1-5, with a possible D match to TRBD1 (5 bases). Germline-derived CDR1 and CDR2 are LNHDA and SQIVND (reference sequence). Trimming cost V 3 bases and J 4 bases, with 16 bases left between them. This CDR3 has 16 residues.

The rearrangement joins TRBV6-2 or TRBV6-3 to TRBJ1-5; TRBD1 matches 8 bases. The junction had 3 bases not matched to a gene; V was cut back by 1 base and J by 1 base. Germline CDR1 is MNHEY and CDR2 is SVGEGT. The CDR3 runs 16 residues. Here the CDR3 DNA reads TGTGCCAGCAGTTACTGGCAGGGGGCGAGCAATCAGCCCCAGCATTTT. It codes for CASSYWQGASNQPQHF.

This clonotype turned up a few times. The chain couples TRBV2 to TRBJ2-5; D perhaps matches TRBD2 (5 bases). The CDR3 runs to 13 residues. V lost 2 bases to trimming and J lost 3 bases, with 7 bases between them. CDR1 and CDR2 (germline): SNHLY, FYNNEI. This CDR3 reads CASSEFGEETQYF. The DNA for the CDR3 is TGTGCCAGCAGTGAATTCGGGGAAGAGACCCAGTACTTC.

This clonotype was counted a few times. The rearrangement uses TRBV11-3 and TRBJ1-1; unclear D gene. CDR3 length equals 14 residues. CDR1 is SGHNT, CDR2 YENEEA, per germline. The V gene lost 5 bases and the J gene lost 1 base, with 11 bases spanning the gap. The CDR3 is CASSLGAENTEAFF. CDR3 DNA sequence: TGTGCCAGCAGCCTTGGAGCGGAGAACACTGAAGCTTTCTTT.

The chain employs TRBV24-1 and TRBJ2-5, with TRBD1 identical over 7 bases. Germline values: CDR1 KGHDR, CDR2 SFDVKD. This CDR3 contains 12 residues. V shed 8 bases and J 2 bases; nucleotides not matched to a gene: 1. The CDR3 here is CATMDRQETQYF. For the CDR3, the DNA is TGTGCCACCATGGACAGGCAAGAGACCCAGTACTTC.

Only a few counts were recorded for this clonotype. CDR3 loop: CAWSPLGGYTF. CDR3 DNA sequence: TGTGCCTGGAGTCCCCTTGGGGGCTACACCTTC. This chain joins TRBV30 and TRBJ1-2; D is ambiguous. The V and J ends lost 2 bases and 8 bases respectively, with 9 bases between them. Germline assignment: CDR1 GTSNPN and CDR2 SVGIG (reference sequence). The CDR3 sequence is 11 residues long.